The 8 T cell receptor beta chains presented below share a single source sample, sequenced in a study of Graves' ophthalmopathy and Graves' hyperthyroidism. The sequenced template was RNA, covering the TCR beta CDR3 region. First-round RT-PCR employed HTBI primers, with a second-round multiplex PCR after it. TCRdb processed the multiplex PCR reads anew with MiXCR; each CDR3 protein has one entry. The table records some 170,000 distinct CDR3 sequences, around 39% of them present only once. Sample: peripheral blood. Receptors were obtained from a man aged 25-45 years with Graves' ophthalmopathy.

This clonotype has at least ten counts. The genes are TRBV4-1 and TRBJ2-5; D is unclear. Trimming cost V 4 bases and J 3 bases, with 12 bases left between them. CDR3 length: 14 residues. The germline CDR1 and CDR2 sequences are MGHRA and YSYEKL. CDR3 amino acids: CASSPSRREETQYF. CDR3 nucleotides: TGCGCCAGCAGCCCGAGTAGACGCGAAGAGACCCAGTACTTC.

This clonotype was observed many times. This chain joins TRBV20-1 and TRBJ2-7; 8 nucleotides agree with TRBD1. Germline CDR1 and CDR2: DFQATT and SNEGSKA (reference sequence). This CDR3 region has 16 residues. J lost 5 bases, V lost 4 bases, and 16 bases had no gene match. The CDR3 coding sequence is TGCAGTGCTATAAGGACAGGGTTGAGGGGGTGGGACGAGCAGTACTTC. This codes for CSAIRTGLRGWDEQYF.

This rearrangement joins TRBV3-1 to TRBJ1-6; 9 nucleotides line up with TRBD1. V lost 2 bases, J lost 10 bases, and 6 bases stayed unmatched. CDR3 size: 15 residues. The germline gives CDR1 LGHDT, CDR2 YNNKEL (reference sequence). The CDR3 region is CASSQRTGEQSPLHF. Written as DNA, the CDR3 is TGTGCCAGCAGCCAAAGGACAGGGGAGCAGTCACCCCTCCACTTT.

The rearrangement uses TRBV9 and TRBJ1-1; 9 bases are shared with TRBD1. The CDR3 length is 15 residues. CDR1 and CDR2 from the germline V gene are SGDLS and YYNGEE. After removal of 2 bases from V and 3 bases from J, the junction contained 5 bases not matched to a gene. The CDR3 here is CASSVQRQGDTEAFF. The CDR3 DNA is TGTGCCAGCAGCGTGCAACGACAGGGGGACACTGAAGCTTTCTTT.

This rearrangement joins TRBV30 to TRBJ1-5; D perhaps matches TRBD1 (5 bases). V lost 3 bases to trimming and J lost 4 bases, with 16 bases between them. Germline V gene lookup returns CDR1 GTSNPN and CDR2 SVGIG (reference sequence). The CDR3 is made up of 15 amino acids. CDR3 DNA: TGTGCCTGGAGCGTCAAGCTTAAGGGGAATCAGCCCCAGCATTTT. Protein: CAWSVKLKGNQPQHF.

This chain links TRBV6-1 with TRBJ2-7; 7 positions agree with TRBD2. From germline, CDR1 is MNHNS and CDR2 SASEGT. The ends lost 6 bases at V and 3 bases at J; junction bases unmatched: 11. The CDR3 contains 15 residues. The DNA of the CDR3 is TGTGCCAGCAGAGCCGGGACTAACCCCCACTACGAGCAGTACTTC. The encoded protein is CASRAGTNPHYEQYF.

This sequence joins TRBV12-3 or TRBV12-4 and TRBJ2-7, with D possibly TRBD1 on 5 matching bases. V was cut by 3 bases and J by 7 bases, with 16 bases left in between. The CDR3 has 14 residues. The CDR3 nucleotides are TGTGCCAGCAGTTTCGATACAGGTCCTTGGGAGCAGTACTTC. Its translation: CASSFDTGPWEQYF.

This clonotype appeared many times. This chain joins TRBV3-1 and TRBJ2-7; D is unresolved. With 0 bases removed from V and 6 bases from J, the gap between germline ends came to 9 bases. Germline CDR1 is LGHDT and CDR2 is YNNKEL (reference sequence). The CDR3 is made up of 13 amino acids. CDR3 DNA: TGTGCCAGCAGCCAAGATCCCAGGACCGAGCAGTACTTC. It codes for CASSQDPRTEQYF.